Listed below are T cell receptor beta chains from one sample, sequenced in a study of blood T cell repertoires in COVID-19. The repertoire was sequenced with immunoSEQ multiplex PCR; TCRdb's copy has only in-frame clones and lacks some. The sample includes about 280,000 clones, about four fifths of them seen just once. The sample taken for sequencing was PBMCs or T cells enriched from blood (not recorded which). Receptors were obtained from a man aged 35 to 55 who had been exposed to COVID-19. Both conserved end residues are part of each CDR3. Fields, in order: clone size, V gene, D gene, J gene, CDR3 protein, CDR3 DNA. The D gene is left open where the match is weak. Clone size is stated in some rows and not others, as once, few, many or a class when expanded.

NA	TRBV24-1	NA	TRBJ1-1	CATSEPGRGTEAFF	TGTGCCACCAGTGAACCAGGTAGGGGCACTGAAGCTTTCTTT
NA	TRBV2	NA	TRBJ2-1	CASTGAGGPFGSEQFF	NA
few	TRBV18	NA	TRBJ1-6	CASSGDNSALHF	TGTGCCAGCTCGGGAGATAATTCAGCCCTCCACTTT
NA	TRBV7-9	NA	TRBJ1-1	CASSSPGGEGAFF	TGTGCCAGCAGCTCCCCCGGGGGAGAGGGGGCTTTCTTT
NA	TRBV7-9	NA	TRBJ1-5	CASSLARIGQSHQPQHF	TGTGCCAGCAGCTTAGCGCGCATCGGACAGAGCCATCAGCCCCAGCATTTT
NA	TRBV11-3	TRBD2	TRBJ2-5	CASSKTSGSFSETQYF	TGTGCCAGCAGCAAGACTAGCGGGAGTTTTTCGGAGACCCAGTACTTC
NA	TRBV5-1	NA	TRBJ2-5	CASSLDGEETQYF	TGCGCCAGCAGCTTGGACGGAGAAGAGACCCAGTACTTC
NA	TRBV5-1	NA	TRBJ1-2	CASSIQSGDLYGYTF	TGCGCCAGCAGCATACAGTCAGGTGATCTCTATGGCTACACCTTC
NA	TRBV18	NA	TRBJ1-4	CASSLPGNALNEKLFF	TGTGCCAGCTCACTACCCGGGAACGCCCTAAATGAAAAACTGTTTTTT
NA	TRBV30	TRBD2	TRBJ2-5	CACTRLAGVGETQYF	TGTGCCTGTACCAGACTAGCGGGAGTTGGGGAGACCCAGTACTTC
NA	TRBV10-3	TRBD1	TRBJ1-1	CAISAGLWQGESEAFF	TGTGCCATCAGTGCGGGTTTATGGCAGGGGGAGAGTGAAGCTTTCTTT
few	TRBV9	NA	TRBJ1-4	CASSVGVQVEKLFF	TGTGCCAGCAGCGTAGGCGTGCAGGTTGAAAAACTGTTTTTT
NA	TRBV3-1/TRBV3-2	TRBD2	TRBJ2-5	CASSQALAGMGAQYF	TGTGCCAGCAGCCAAGCTCTAGCGGGAATGGGGGCCCAGTACTTC
NA	TRBV11-3	NA	TRBJ2-2	CASSRWRGAGELFF	TGTGCCAGCAGCCGGTGGCGGGGCGCCGGGGAGCTGTTTTTT
NA	TRBV4-1	TRBD2	TRBJ2-1	CASSQEGAWGGYNEQFF	TGCGCCAGCAGCCAAGAGGGTGCTTGGGGGGGGTACAATGAGCAGTTCTTC
NA	TRBV6-5	TRBD1	TRBJ1-2	CASSSEQGVGYTF	TGTGCCAGCAGTTCGGAGCAGGGGGTGGGCTACACCTTC
NA	TRBV30	TRBD2	TRBJ2-7	CAWGGLRAAGGPVEQYF	TGTGCCTGGGGTGGTCTGAGAGCTGCGGGAGGGCCGGTCGAGCAGTACTTC
NA	TRBV2	TRBD2	TRBJ2-7	CASTGTSGSPTAGRSYEQYF	TGTGCCAGCACCGGGACTAGCGGGAGCCCAACGGCGGGCCGTTCCTACGAGCAGTACTTC
NA	TRBV12-3/TRBV12-4	NA	TRBJ1-4	CASNDRPEKLFF	TGTGCCAGCAACGACAGGCCTGAAAAACTGTTTTTT
once	TRBV12-2	NA	TRBJ2-3	CASRAHLAGGHPITDTQYF	TGTGCAAGTCGCGCACATTTGGCGGGAGGCCACCCCATCACAGATACGCAGTATTTT
NA	TRBV5-1	TRBD2	TRBJ2-3	CASSRGTSGDTDTQYF	TGCGCCAGCAGCAGGGGGACTAGCGGCGACACAGATACGCAGTATTTT
NA	TRBV20-1	NA	TRBJ2-2	CSASRVRVQTGELFF	TGCAGTGCTAGTAGAGTCAGGGTCCAAACCGGGGAGCTGTTTTTT
NA	TRBV30	NA	TRBJ1-1	CASYPPGEAFF	TGTGCCTCCTACCCCCCGGGAGAAGCTTTCTTT
NA	TRBV14	NA	TRBJ2-6	CASSRVGANVLTF	TGTGCCAGCAGCCGCGTGGGGGCCAACGTCCTGACTTTC
NA	TRBV19	NA	TRBJ1-4	CASSRVINEKLFF	TGTGCCAGTAGTCGGGTGATTAATGAAAAACTGTTTTTT
NA	TRBV2	NA	TRBJ1-6	CAWRGAVDNSPLHF	TGTGCCTGGCGGGGGGCGGTGGATAATTCACCCCTCCACTTT
NA	TRBV5-4	NA	TRBJ2-5	CASSRGLGYQETQYF	TGTGCCAGCAGCCGGGGGTTAGGATACCAAGAGACCCAGTACTTC
NA	TRBV19	NA	TRBJ1-2	CASRGDRTVYGYTF	TGTGCCAGTAGGGGAGACAGGACAGTTTATGGCTACACCTTC
NA	TRBV11-1	TRBD1	TRBJ1-1	CASSRLGTGGSTEAFF	TGTGCCAGCAGCCGCTTAGGGACAGGGGGGAGCACTGAAGCTTTCTTT
NA	TRBV7-9	NA	TRBJ2-3	CASSFSGEDTQYF	TGTGCCAGCAGCTTTAGCGGAGAGGATACGCAGTATTTT
NA	TRBV27	NA	TRBJ1-2	CASSSIRGRGYTF	TGTGCCAGCAGTTCCATCCGCGGGCGAGGCTACACCTTC
NA	TRBV9	TRBD2	TRBJ2-7	CASSPGLMGYEQYF	TGTGCCAGCAGCCCGGGACTAATGGGCTACGAGCAGTACTTC
NA	TRBV3-1/TRBV3-2	TRBD2	TRBJ2-7	CASSQVRAGVGGEQYF	TGTGCCAGCAGCCAAGTTAGGGCGGGAGTGGGAGGCGAGCAGTACTTC
once	TRBV2	NA	TRBJ1-5	CASSNRDTVPQHF	TGTGCCAGCAGTAACAGGGATACTGTGCCCCAGCATTTT
few	TRBV2	TRBD1	TRBJ1-2	CASSDFDRAIGGYTF	TGTGCCAGCAGTGACTTTGACAGGGCCATAGGAGGCTACACCTTC
once	TRBV6-5	TRBD1	TRBJ1-6	CASRAPGQQNSPLHF	TGTGCCAGCAGGGCCCCGGGACAGCAAAATTCACCCCTCCACTTT
NA	TRBV7-9	NA	TRBJ2-1	CASSDQDSEQFF	TGTGCCAGCAGCGACCAGGACTCAGAGCAGTTCTTC
NA	TRBV7-9	NA	TRBJ2-3	CASTPPDRPTDTQYF	TGTGCCAGCACTCCCCCCGACAGACCCACAGATACGCAGTATTTT
NA	TRBV7-9	TRBD2	TRBJ2-3	CASSNQLAGHTDTQYF	TGTGCCAGCAGCAACCAACTAGCGGGCCACACAGATACGCAGTATTTT
NA	TRBV15	NA	TRBJ2-5	CATSRATGLGVYAETQYF	TGTGCCACCAGCAGAGCCACAGGGCTAGGAGTCTATGCGGAGACCCAGTACTTC
NA	TRBV5-1	NA	TRBJ1-4	CASSLTATNEKLFF	TGCGCCAGCAGCTTGACGGCAACTAATGAAAAACTGTTTTTT
NA	TRBV19	NA	TRBJ2-6	CASSRGRVGSGANVLTF	TGTGCCAGTAGTAGGGGGCGAGTAGGCTCTGGGGCCAACGTCCTGACTTTC
NA	TRBV19	TRBD1	TRBJ2-7	CASSIVSDLGTGSYEQYF	TGTGCCAGTAGTATAGTGTCGGATTTGGGGACAGGGTCCTACGAGCAGTACTTC
few	TRBV5-1	TRBD2	TRBJ2-7	CASRGDPGGGEQYF	TGCGCCAGCAGGGGGGACCCCGGCGGGGGCGAGCAGTACTTC
NA	TRBV5-1	TRBD1	TRBJ1-1	CASSLDRGNTEAFF	TGCGCCAGCAGCTTGGACAGGGGGAACACTGAAGCTTTCTTT
NA	TRBV24-1	NA	TRBJ1-4	CATSAHTRETGSLKLFF	TGTGCCACCAGTGCCCATACGAGGGAGACAGGATCATTGAAACTGTTTTTT
NA	TRBV18	NA	TRBJ1-1	CASSPTGLWGTEAFF	TGTGCCAGCTCACCCACAGGTTTATGGGGCACTGAAGCTTTCTTT
NA	TRBV11-2	TRBD2	TRBJ2-1	CASSRLGLAGLRLDNEQFF	TGTGCCAGCAGCCGATTGGGACTAGCGGGGCTGAGACTGGACAATGAGCAGTTCTTC
NA	TRBV5-1	TRBD2	TRBJ2-1	CASSRSSGWNNEQFF	TGCGCCAGCAGCAGGAGTAGCGGGTGGAACAATGAGCAGTTCTTC
NA	TRBV30	NA	TRBJ1-2	CAWSLERTNYGYTF	TGTGCCTGGAGTTTGGAGCGGACTAACTATGGCTACACCTTC
NA	TRBV30	NA	TRBJ1-6	CAWSVIQASIDIPLHF	TGTGCCTGGAGTGTAATACAGGCTTCAATTGATATACCCCTCCACTTT
few	TRBV9	TRBD2	TRBJ2-7	CASSVGLGLYEQYF	TGTGCCAGCAGCGTGGGACTAGGTCTCTACGAGCAGTACTTC
NA	TRBV27	NA	TRBJ2-3	CASSFKAADTQYF	TGTGCCAGCAGTTTTAAAGCCGCAGATACGCAGTATTTT